Listed here are 5 T cell receptor beta chains from one sample, sequenced in a study of blood T cell repertoires in COVID-19. Clones were sequenced by immunoSEQ multiplex PCR, and TCRdb holds only the in-frame ones, with some missing. The sample has hundreds of thousands of clones; 85% are singletons. The specimen sequenced was PBMCs or T cells enriched from blood (not recorded which). The receptor set was obtained from a middle-aged man who had recovered from COVID-19.

This clone was seen just once. The rearrangement links TRBV7-3 to TRBJ2-5, with 9 bases lining up with TRBD2. This CDR3 spans 16 amino acids. V lost 2 bases to trimming and J lost 2 bases; unmatched junction nucleotides: 6. Looked up from germline, CDR1 is SGHTA and CDR2 is FQGTGA. DNA for the CDR3: TGTGCCAGCAGCTTAGGTAGCGGGAGAGGGCAAGAGACCCAGTACTTC. Translation: CASSLGSGRGQETQYF.

The chain combines TRBV6-5 with TRBJ2-5; TRBD2 agrees at 7 bases. Germline values: CDR1 MNHEY, CDR2 SVGAGI. The CDR3 contains 14 residues. The V gene end was trimmed by 6 bases and the J gene end by 2 bases; junction bases not matched to a gene: 6. The CDR3: CASRGRGIQETQYF. The CDR3 DNA reads TGTGCCAGCAGGGGGAGGGGAATACAAGAGACCCAGTACTTC.

The J gene is TRBJ2-7, the V gene TRBV24-1, with D unclear. This CDR3 contains 13 residues. Germline CDR1 is KGHDR and CDR2 is SFDVKD. Trimming stripped 3 bases from V and 1 base from J, with 6 bases between. The CDR3, as DNA: TGTGCCACCAGTGATCCCCCGTCCTACGAGCAGTACTTC. It codes for CATSDPPSYEQYF.

The V gene is TRBV2, the J gene TRBJ1-1; a possible D gene is TRBD1 (5 bases). V shed 7 bases and J shed 6 bases, with 18 bases lying between them. Germline-derived CDR1 and CDR2 are SNHLY and FYNNEI. The CDR3 contains 14 residues. CDR3 in DNA: TGTGCCAGCACCGCGGACCAAACCAGGGCTGAAGCTTTCTTT. It yields the protein CASTADQTRAEAFF.

This sequence joins TRBV21-1 and TRBJ2-7; TRBD1, the D gene given by the table, was not confirmed from the DNA. TRBV21-1 is labeled a pseudogene. The CDR3 length is 18 residues. The CDR3 region has the DNA TGTGCCAGCAGCACGACAGGGGCTTGTTGGGAACTAGCCTACGAGCAGTACTTC. Protein sequence: CASSTTGACWELAYEQYF.